The 3 T cell receptor beta chains listed next were all sequenced from one sample in a study of blood T cells in healthy people across ages. The use of a sample-barcoded 5' primer and a J-beta primer mix characterized a second PCR of about 7 to 12 cycles. TCRdb recomputed calls from the 5' RACE reads with MiXCR, one row per CDR3 protein. In the table there are about a million distinct CDR3 sequences, roughly two fifths of which are singletons. The specimen was blood. Receptors originate from a man aged 18 to 30 in good health.

The V gene is TRBV14, the J gene TRBJ2-5; D is uncertain. The germline V and J ends were trimmed by 3 bases and 11 bases, with 22 bases remaining between them. CDR1 and CDR2 (germline): SGHDN, FVKESK. The CDR3 contains 15 residues. Here the CDR3 DNA reads TGTGCCAGCAGCCATCTTAGGCGAAACGTCTATGAGCAGTACTTC. Its protein is CASSHLRRNVYEQYF.

The CDR3 reads CASSSIDSAAADTQYF. The CDR3 DNA reads TGTGCCAGCAGTTCCATAGACAGTGCCGCCGCGGATACGCAGTATTTT. The J gene is TRBJ2-3, the V gene TRBV28; a possible D gene is TRBD1 (5 bases). This CDR3 has 16 amino acids. The germline V gene has CDR1 MDHEN and CDR2 SYDVKM. V lost 4 bases, J lost 6 bases, and 20 bases lay in between.

The chain joins TRBV20-1 to TRBJ2-2; D is undetermined. V gave up 3 bases and J gave up 7 bases, with 12 bases separating them. Germline assignment: CDR1 DFQATT and CDR2 SNEGSKA (reference sequence). The CDR3 runs to 13 residues. In nucleotides, the CDR3 is TGCAGTGCTAGCCGGGCCTTGGGCGGGGAGCTGTTTTTT. It translates to CSASRALGGELFF.